Below, one TCR beta chain is given with its context. The data were taken from a study of blood T cell repertoires in COVID-19. Clones were sequenced by immunoSEQ multiplex PCR, and TCRdb holds only the in-frame ones, with some missing. This repertoire shows over 75,000 clones, 70% to 90% found once; its top ten account for roughly 4.2%. Seattle patients were enrolled during active infection and followed longitudinally. In germline, CDR1 is SGDLS, CDR2 YYNGEE. The V end was cut by 4 bases, the J end by 2 bases, with 14 bases between. CDR3 length equals 15 residues. The material sequenced was peripheral blood. This TCR came from a human donor with COVID-19, enrolled during active disease. The donor label of this sample is uncertain. The chain links TRBV9 to TRBJ2-3, with TRBD1 as a possible D gene (5 bases). CDR3 nucleotides: TGTGCCAGCAGCACCCGCAGGGATCACACAGATACGCAGTATTTT. It is translated as CASSTRRDHTDTQYF.